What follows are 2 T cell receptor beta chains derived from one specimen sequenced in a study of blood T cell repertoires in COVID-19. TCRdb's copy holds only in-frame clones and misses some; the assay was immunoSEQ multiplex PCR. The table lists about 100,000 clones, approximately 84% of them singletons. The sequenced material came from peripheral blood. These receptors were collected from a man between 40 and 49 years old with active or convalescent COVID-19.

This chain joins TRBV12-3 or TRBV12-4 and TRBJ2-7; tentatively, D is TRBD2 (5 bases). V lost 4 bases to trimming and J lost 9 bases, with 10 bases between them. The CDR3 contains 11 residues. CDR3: CASSSGIGQYF. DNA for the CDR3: TGTGCCAGCAGTTCGGGAATTGGGCAGTACTTC.

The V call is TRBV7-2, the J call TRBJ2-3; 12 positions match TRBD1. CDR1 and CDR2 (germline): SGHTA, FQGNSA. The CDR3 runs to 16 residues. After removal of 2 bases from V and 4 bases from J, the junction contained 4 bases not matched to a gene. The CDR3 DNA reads TGTGCCAGCAGCTTACGAGGGACAGGGGGCGCAGATACGCAGTATTTT. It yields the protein CASSLRGTGGADTQYF.